The entry below describes one T cell receptor beta chain. The source of the sample is a study of blood T cell repertoires in COVID-19. On the study more broadly: Samples of COVID-19 (acute and convalescent) were obtained from the United States, Italy and Spain.

As processed by the authors: How many nucleated cells were present was estimated from reference gene primer amplification. TCRdb keeps only in-frame clones here, not all; method: immunoSEQ multiplex PCR. The V and J calls and clone size come from that table; D and trimming were worked out from the DNA. Here the sample spans about 91,000 clones, almost 85% being singletons. Germline CDR1 is SGHNT and CDR2 is YENEEA. The J segment lost 3 bases and the V segment lost 5 bases, leaving 4 bases of the junction unmatched. CDR3 length: 14 residues. The V gene is TRBV11-3, the J gene TRBJ2-5; 9 positions match TRBD1. Sequenced sample: peripheral blood. The origin of this receptor is a man over 45 with active or convalescent COVID-19. The CDR3 region has the DNA TGTGCCAGCAGCCCTCGACAGGGGGAAGAGACCCAGTACTTC. Translating it yields CASSPRQGEETQYF.